The rows below give T cell receptor beta chains drawn from one sample of a study of blood T cell repertoires in COVID-19. The table came from immunoSEQ multiplex PCR; TCRdb's copy has only in-frame clones and leaves some out. The sample records approximately 480,000 clones, 89% being singletons. The sequenced sample was peripheral blood. The receptors were sampled from a man younger than 35 with COVID-19, enrolled during active disease. The CDR3 runs from the conserved cysteine through the conserved F or W. A D gene is named only where the DNA matches it firmly. Expanded clones are given a class, and other clones once, few, many or no size at all.

V,J,D,size,CDR3,DNA
TRBV27,TRBJ1-1,TRBD1,-,CASRPGTDDTEAFF,TGTGCCAGCAGGCCCGGGACAGACGACACTGAAGCTTTCTTT
TRBV18,TRBJ1-1,-,-,CASSPQLNTEAFF,TGTGCCAGCTCACCGCAGTTAAACACTGAAGCTTTCTTT
TRBV6-5,TRBJ1-2,-,-,CASRRSQGYGYTF,TGTGCCAGCAGAAGGTCCCAGGGCTATGGCTACACCTTC
TRBV12-5,TRBJ1-2,-,-,CASGLVDRPNYGYTF,TGTGCTAGTGGTTTGGTCGACAGACCTAACTATGGCTACACCTTC
TRBV7-9,TRBJ1-2,-,-,CASSTEQSSGYTF,TGTGCCAGCAGCACCGAGCAATCCTCTGGCTACACCTTC
TRBV6-5,TRBJ2-2,-,once,CASSYPTGELFF,TGTGCCAGCAGTTATCCTACCGGGGAGCTGTTTTTT
TRBV5-4,TRBJ1-6,-,-,CASSLTGSSPLHF,TGTGCCAGCAGCCTAACAGGATCTTCACCCCTCCACTTT
TRBV2,TRBJ1-3,TRBD1,-,CASSANRGQSGNTIYF,TGTGCCAGCAGTGCCAACAGGGGGCAGTCTGGAAACACCATATATTTT
TRBV7-9,TRBJ2-7,TRBD1,-,CAIEVPPGQGTYEQYF,TGTGCCATCGAGGTCCCTCCGGGACAGGGCACCTACGAGCAGTACTTC
TRBV19,TRBJ2-7,TRBD2,-,CASSISGTSYEQYF,TGTGCCAGTAGTATTAGCGGGACCTCCTACGAGCAGTACTTC
TRBV24-1,TRBJ1-5,TRBD1,-,CATSEGTDSNQPQHF,TGTGCCACCAGTGAGGGGACAGATAGCAATCAGCCCCAGCATTTT
TRBV3-1/TRBV3-2,TRBJ2-1,-,once,CASSRQGFNEQFF,TGTGCCAGCAGCCGCCAGGGTTTCAATGAGCAGTTCTTC
TRBV6-6,TRBJ1-4,TRBD1,-,CASSYSIRGRYEKLFF,TGTGCCAGCAGTTACTCGATCAGGGGGCGGTACGAAAAACTGTTTTTT
TRBV7-8,TRBJ1-6,-,-,CASSLGGNSPLHF,TGTGCCAGCAGCTTAGGGGGCAATTCACCCCTCCACTTT
TRBV5-1,TRBJ2-5,TRBD1,-,CASMLTGTRQETQYF,TGCGCCAGCATGCTGACAGGGACCCGCCAAGAGACCCAGTACTTC
TRBV19,TRBJ1-2,-,once,CASKRGTYGYTF,TGTGCCAGTAAAAGGGGGACCTATGGCTACACCTTC
TRBV18,TRBJ2-2,-,-,CASSQDRTGELFF,TGTGCCAGCTCCCAAGACAGGACCGGGGAGCTGTTTTTT
TRBV6-5,TRBJ2-7,TRBD2,-,CASSPPGGRIHEQYF,TGTGCCAGCAGTCCTCCGGGGGGGCGTATCCACGAGCAGTACTTC
TRBV29-1,TRBJ2-5,TRBD1,once,CSVEEIDRGLQETQYF,TGCAGCGTTGAAGAGATAGACAGGGGGCTACAAGAGACCCAGTACTTC
TRBV12-5,TRBJ1-4,-,-,CASGFEAATNEKLFF,TGTGCTAGTGGTTTCGAAGCTGCAACTAATGAAAAACTGTTTTTT
TRBV27,TRBJ1-4,-,-,CASSSQGFSTNEKLFF,TGTGCCAGCAGCTCACAGGGTTTTTCAACTAATGAAAAACTGTTTTTT
TRBV20-1,TRBJ1-2,-,-,CSARMGHGYTF,TGCAGTGCTAGAATGGGGCACGGCTACACCTTC
TRBV5-5,TRBJ2-7,TRBD1,-,CASSRPGTGSEQYF,TGTGCCAGCAGTCGACCCGGGACAGGGAGTGAGCAGTACTTC
TRBV6-5,TRBJ1-1,-,-,CARRRRRAFF,TGTGCCCGAAGGCGGCGAAGAGCTTTCTTT
TRBV7-9,TRBJ2-3,-,-,CASSARTEGDTQYF,TGTGCCAGCAGCGCCCGGACGGAGGGGGATACGCAGTATTTT
TRBV5-4,TRBJ2-2,TRBD2,few,CASSLGLAGNTGELFF,TGTGCCAGCAGCTTGGGACTAGCGGGGAACACCGGGGAGCTGTTTTTT
TRBV10-1,TRBJ2-3,TRBD2,-,CASSDLASGANTQYF,TGCGCCAGCAGTGATTTAGCGAGCGGGGCAAATACGCAGTATTTT